Listed below are T cell receptor beta chains from one sample, sequenced in a study of cytomegalovirus exposure and HLA in healthy donors. Sequencing was performed with immunoSEQ multiplex PCR; in TCRdb, only in-frame clones are kept and a portion is missing. Among some 120,000 clones listed, approximately 68% were seen once. The sample comprised PBMCs. All receptors come from a man aged 30-40 years in good health and CMV-seropositive. Each CDR3 is given with its conserved first and last residue. The order of the fields is V gene, J gene, D gene, clone size, CDR3 DNA, CDR3 protein. D genes are given only for firm matches. Part of the rows lack a size; the others show once, few, many or a class for expanded clones.

TRBV10-2,TRBJ2-7,TRBD2,.,TGCGCCAGCTTGGGACTAGCGGGTTTCTCCTACGAGCAGTACTTC,CASLGLAGFSYEQYF
TRBV15,TRBJ2-7,TRBD2,.,TGTGCCACCAGCAGGGGGACTAGCGGGAGTTACGAGCAGTACTTC,CATSRGTSGSYEQYF
TRBV4-2,TRBJ2-3,TRBD2,.,TGTGCCAGCAGCCAAGATCCCGCCGGCGGGAGGCTCTCCACAGATACGCAGTATTTT,CASSQDPAGGRLSTDTQYF
TRBV10-3,TRBJ2-3,TRBD2,.,TGTGCCATCAGTGGAGCGGGAGGAGGCACAGATACGCAGTATTTT,CAISGAGGGTDTQYF
TRBV27,TRBJ2-1,.,.,TGTGCCAGCATAAGAGGGACTCAGCAGTTCTTC,CASIRGTQQFF
TRBV5-1,TRBJ2-7,.,.,TGCGCCAGCAGCCCGACGGGACTCCGCTCCTACGAGCAGTACTTC,CASSPTGLRSYEQYF
TRBV5-1,TRBJ2-7,.,.,TGCGCCAGCAGCCAAGCGGGCGACTCCTACGAGCAGTACTTC,CASSQAGDSYEQYF
TRBV27,TRBJ2-1,.,.,TGTGCCAGCAGTTTATCGACTAAGAGCTCCTACAATGAGCAGTTCTTC,CASSLSTKSSYNEQFF
TRBV5-5,TRBJ2-1,TRBD2,.,TGTGCCAGCAGCCAGGGGACTAGCGGGAGGGAGCAGTTCTTC,CASSQGTSGREQFF
TRBV28,TRBJ1-1,TRBD1,.,TGTGCCAGCAGTCCAGGAGACAGGGATCTTAGTCAAGCTTTCTTT,CASSPGDRDLSQAFF
TRBV7-3,TRBJ1-2,.,.,TGTGCCAGCAGCCCCTTGGGAGGGTCGGGTATTAATGGCTACACCTTC,CASSPLGGSGINGYTF
TRBV28,TRBJ1-2,.,once,TGTGCCAGCAGTTCGCCACAGGGAATTCACTATGGCTACACCTTC,CASSSPQGIHYGYTF
TRBV18,TRBJ1-5,.,.,TGTGCCAGCTCGGTTGACAGCGATCAGCCCCAGCATTTT,CASSVDSDQPQHF
TRBV29-1,TRBJ2-5,.,.,TGCAGCGTTGTCGGTAGGGGCCAAGAGACCCAGTACTTC,CSVVGRGQETQYF
TRBV5-1,TRBJ2-1,.,.,TGCGCCAGCAGCTCGACAGATTACAATGAGCAGTTCTTC,CASSSTDYNEQFF
TRBV6-1,TRBJ2-7,TRBD1,.,TGTGCCAGCAAGAAATTCTCCGGGACAGGGGGCGAGCAGTACTTC,CASKKFSGTGGEQYF
TRBV7-2,TRBJ2-1,TRBD2,.,TGTGCCAGCAGCTTAGTTGTAGCGGGGCAGTTCTTC,CASSLVVAGQFF
TRBV7-9,TRBJ1-2,.,few,TGTGCCAGCACCCCCCGAATTAGGTTCAGGGGTAACTATGGCTACACCTTC,CASTPRIRFRGNYGYTF
TRBV27,TRBJ2-3,TRBD2,.,TGTGCCAGCAGTTTGATAGCGGGAAAGAGGGGCACAGATACGCAGTATTTT,CASSLIAGKRGTDTQYF
TRBV21-1,TRBJ2-3,.,.,TGTGCCAGCAGCAAAGAATCTCGTTTCACAGATACGCAGTATTTT,CASSKESRFTDTQYF
TRBV5-1,TRBJ2-1,TRBD2,.,TGCGCCAGCAGCTTGGCCCTAGCGGGAGTTTACAATGAGCAGTTCTTC,CASSLALAGVYNEQFF
TRBV4-1,TRBJ2-2,TRBD1,few,TGCGCCAGCAGCCAGTGGACAGGGAACACCGGGGAGCTGTTTTTT,CASSQWTGNTGELFF
TRBV5-1,TRBJ2-1,.,.,TGCGCCAGCAGCTTGGGAGGGACAACTTCCTACAATGAGCAGTTCTTC,CASSLGGTTSYNEQFF
TRBV7-6,TRBJ2-2,TRBD1,.,TGTGCCAGCAGCTTACAGGGGGCGTCCGGGGAGCTGTTTTTT,CASSLQGASGELFF
TRBV5-4,TRBJ1-4,.,once,TGTGCCAGCAGCTTGGTCAGATGGAATGAAAAACTGTTTTTT,CASSLVRWNEKLFF
TRBV7-6,TRBJ2-5,TRBD2,.,TGTGCCAGCAGCCCGGGACTAGCGGGAGGGTACAGGGAGACCCAGTACTTC,CASSPGLAGGYRETQYF
TRBV19,TRBJ2-1,.,.,TGTGCCAGTAGTATGGAGGGATTCTACAATGAGCAGTTCTTC,CASSMEGFYNEQFF
TRBV29-1,TRBJ1-1,.,.,TGCAGCGTTGAAAGGCGGGCCACGGGAACTGAAGCTTTCTTT,CSVERRATGTEAFF
TRBV7-2,TRBJ2-7,.,.,TGTGCCAGCAGCTTGATGCTGGGCGAACACGAGCAGTACTTC,CASSLMLGEHEQYF
TRBV19,TRBJ2-3,.,once,TGTGCCAGTAGTTCCACTTTTGAAACTAGCACAGATACGCAGTATTTT,CASSSTFETSTDTQYF
TRBV11-1,TRBJ2-7,.,.,TGTGCCAGCAGCCAAAGGGGCTCCTACGAGCAGTACTTC,CASSQRGSYEQYF
TRBV14,TRBJ1-1,.,.,TGTGCCAGCAGCCAAGCCGTAATTCAGGGGCTGAACACTGAAGCTTTCTTT,CASSQAVIQGLNTEAFF
TRBV30,TRBJ1-3,.,.,TGTGCCTGGAGTGTGAACCTGCTTAGCTCTGGAAACACCATATATTTT,CAWSVNLLSSGNTIYF
TRBV28,TRBJ1-4,.,.,TGTGCCAGCAGTTATAAAGAAAAACTGTTTTTT,CASSYKEKLFF
TRBV7-2,TRBJ2-1,.,few,TGTGCCAGCAGTCGACGGAATATAGAGGCCTACAATGAGCAGTTCTTC,CASSRRNIEAYNEQFF
TRBV9,TRBJ1-3,.,.,TGTGCCAGCAGCGAAGGGGGACTATTCGGAAACACCATATATTTT,CASSEGGLFGNTIYF
TRBV5-1,TRBJ2-7,.,.,TGCGCCAGCAGCTTGGATAGGGGAGGCCCTTACGAGCAGTACTTC,CASSLDRGGPYEQYF
TRBV28,TRBJ2-7,TRBD2,.,TGTGCCAGCAGTCAGCTAGCGGGAGGGTACGAGCAGTACTTC,CASSQLAGGYEQYF
TRBV2,TRBJ2-3,.,once,TGTGCCAGCAGTGTTTTAACTAGCACAGATACGCAGTATTTT,CASSVLTSTDTQYF
TRBV28,TRBJ2-7,.,.,TGTGCCAGCAGTTTAAAGGGGGGGTCCTACGAGCAGTACTTC,CASSLKGGSYEQYF
TRBV5-4,TRBJ2-5,TRBD2,.,TGTGCCAGCAGCTTGGGGGGACTAGCGGACGAGACCCAGTACTTC,CASSLGGLADETQYF
TRBV7-6,TRBJ1-3,.,.,TGTGCCAGCAGCCCCCCGGCGGTCCGGGAAAGAAACACCATATATTTT,CASSPPAVRERNTIYF
TRBV29-1,TRBJ2-1,.,.,TGCAGCGTTGAAGCCCCAAGCGGACGCTCCTACAATGAGCAGTTCTTC,CSVEAPSGRSYNEQFF
TRBV5-8,TRBJ2-5,TRBD2,once,TGTGCCAGCAGATACGGACTAGCGGGTCAAGAGACCCAGTACTTC,CASRYGLAGQETQYF
TRBV28,TRBJ2-2,TRBD1,few,TGTGCCAGCAATGGGACAGGTAAAACCGGGGAGCTGTTTTTT,CASNGTGKTGELFF
TRBV28,TRBJ2-7,TRBD1,once,TGTGCCAGCAGTTCACAGGGGACAGGCCCCTACGAGCAGTACTTC,CASSSQGTGPYEQYF
TRBV28,TRBJ2-5,TRBD2,.,TGTGCCAGCAGTTCGGTACCCCAGCTTGGACACGACACTTGGAGCGGGAGTGGGAAGACCCAGTACTTC,CASSSVPQLGHDTWSGSGKTQYF
TRBV2,TRBJ1-1,TRBD1,.,TGTGCCAGCGGGAGGGCACAGGGGGCCATTAGAGAGACTGAAGCTTTCTTT,CASGRAQGAIRETEAFF
TRBV5-6,TRBJ2-7,TRBD2,.,TGTGCCAGCAGCTTGGCGGGACTAGCTGTGCAGTACTTC,CASSLAGLAVQYF
TRBV28,TRBJ2-3,.,.,TGTGCCAGCAGGTTCGGGAAAGATACGCAGTATTTT,CASRFGKDTQYF
TRBV30,TRBJ2-1,TRBD2,.,TGTGCCTGGAGTCGGGAGGGCCCCTACAATGAGCAGTTCTTC,CAWSREGPYNEQFF
TRBV6-5,TRBJ1-2,.,.,TGTGCCAGCGGCCCCCAGGGAAACAGGATATATGGCTACACCTTC,CASGPQGNRIYGYTF
TRBV7-9,TRBJ2-2,.,once,TGTGCCAGCAGCTTAGCCGGAGGACTGCCCGAGGAGCTGTTTTTT,CASSLAGGLPEELFF
TRBV7-8,TRBJ2-5,TRBD1,.,TGTGCCAGCAGCTTAGCGAATAGGGGGCTCGTGGAGACCCAGTACTTC,CASSLANRGLVETQYF